A selection of T cell receptor beta chains follows, all from one sample in a study of blood T cell repertoires in COVID-19. Profiling relied on immunoSEQ multiplex PCR, and the TCRdb table lists in-frame clones only, not all of them. The table has 200,000 or so clones, roughly 87% seen once; the top ten hold 7% to 8.5%. Sequencing was done on a sample of PBMCs or T cells enriched from blood (not recorded which). Source of these receptors: a young man in a cohort exposed to, infected with or recovered from COVID-19 (not recorded which). Both conserved end residues are part of each CDR3. The D gene is left open where the match is weak.

>TRBD1|TRBJ1-3|TRBV28
CASSWTGARGNTIYF
>-|TRBJ1-3|TRBV6-2/TRBV6-3
CASSYSLWNTIYF
>TRBD1|TRBJ2-7|TRBV29-1
CSVGRGRGLPYEQYF
>TRBD1|TRBJ1-2|TRBV28
CASRIGTANYGYTF
>-|TRBJ2-2|TRBV7-9
CASSTNTGELFF
>TRBD1|TRBJ2-1|TRBV27
CASYPGQGYNEQFF
>-|TRBJ2-7|TRBV2
CASRMSYEQYF
>TRBD1|TRBJ1-1|TRBV6-5
CASSRQGGMNTEAFF
>TRBD1|TRBJ1-4|TRBV4-2
CASSQVLQGAREKLFF
>-|TRBJ2-7|TRBV6-5
CASNEQYEQYF
>TRBD1|TRBJ1-2|TRBV28
CASSSTGGDYGYTF
>TRBD2|TRBJ2-2|TRBV5-1
CASSWGTSGFTGELFF
>-|TRBJ2-6|TRBV7-3
CASALDDWEGANVLTF
>-|TRBJ1-1|TRBV4-3
CASSQDFSGRLNTEAFF
>-|TRBJ1-5|TRBV28
CASSLWVGAGNQPQHF
>-|TRBJ2-3|TRBV13
CASSLRKVTTSTDTQYF
>-|TRBJ2-1|TRBV2
CASTDLLAASNEQFF
>-|TRBJ1-4|TRBV24-1
CATSDPLAAGEKLFF
>TRBD2|TRBJ2-2|TRBV12-5
CASAPGTRNTGELFF
>TRBD2|TRBJ2-3|TRBV9
CASSGTSAADTQYF
>TRBD1|TRBJ2-7|TRBV7-2
CASSPDRTYYEQYF
>-|TRBJ2-5|TRBV7-9
CASSQPRRQEVRETQYF
>-|TRBJ2-7|TRBV6-1
CASSEVGLYEQYF
>TRBD1|TRBJ1-4|TRBV6-5
CASRRGGSTNEKLFF
>TRBD2|TRBJ2-3|TRBV28
CASSGPLAGVWADTQYF
>-|TRBJ1-3|TRBV18
CASSPLDGSPSGNTIYF
>-|TRBJ2-2|TRBV27
CASSLFRGGELFF
>TRBD2|TRBJ2-7|TRBV5-6
CASSLPGLAGVYEQYF
>TRBD1|TRBJ2-7|TRBV6-2/TRBV6-3
CASSDRGLSSYEQYF
>-|TRBJ1-5|TRBV5-6
CASSSTGDQPQHF
>TRBD1|TRBJ2-7|TRBV6-1
CASREVSGDRVTYEQYF
>-|TRBJ2-1|TRBV7-6
CASSPIRIGGGVNEQFF
>-|TRBJ1-1|TRBV4-1
CASSDEGGAKNTEAFF
>-|TRBJ1-6|TRBV6-5
CASKGQGSYNSPLHF
>-|TRBJ2-5|TRBV9
CASSVDLGETQYF
>-|TRBJ1-3|TRBV7-8
CASSTSRVSSGNTIYF
>-|TRBJ1-2|TRBV9
CASSVGDQPRGFNYGYTF
>-|TRBJ2-1|TRBV19
CASSKEGLRGNEQFF
>TRBD1|TRBJ2-2|TRBV6-5
CASREDRAAGELFF
>TRBD1|TRBJ1-2|TRBV4-1
CASSQIQGNHYGYTF
>TRBD2|TRBJ2-3|TRBV23-1
CASSHPTRLAGLSTDTQYF
>TRBD2|TRBJ2-2|TRBV9
CASTGTSGVLGTGELFF
>TRBD2|TRBJ2-7|TRBV10-3
CAISDRLAAPYEQYF
>-|TRBJ2-3|TRBV28
CASSLRTGLFSPLSTDTQYF
>TRBD2|TRBJ2-3|TRBV11-3
CASSLGWREREDTQYF
>TRBD2|TRBJ2-3|TRBV10-2
CASRKRRTSGRGSTDTQYF
>-|TRBJ1-5|TRBV18
CASAAVGEGPQHF
>-|TRBJ2-1|TRBV27
CASSLSSHEGYEQFF
>-|TRBJ1-1|TRBV5-4
CASSLAGQPEAFF
>TRBD1|TRBJ1-2|TRBV5-6
CASSKGLRQGGYTF
>-|TRBJ2-5|TRBV12-5
CASGLVEAGRETQYF
>-|TRBJ2-3|TRBV5-1
CASSFRSDTQYF
>TRBD1|TRBJ2-7|TRBV28
CASSLTGGSYEQYF
>-|TRBJ2-1|TRBV18
CASSPALGSGNNEQFF
>TRBD1|TRBJ2-5|TRBV19
CASSPRDRAQETQYF
>-|TRBJ2-5|TRBV25-1
CASSHYGETQYF
>TRBD1|TRBJ1-5|TRBV7-2
CASSSPGTGYQPQHF
>-|TRBJ1-1|TRBV9
CASSVGPRVTEAFF
>-|TRBJ1-1|TRBV2
CASSYDEVTEAFF